The clone carrying this T cell receptor beta chain has only one observation. This CDR3 comprises 13 residues. Looked up from germline, CDR1 is SNHLY and CDR2 is FYNNEI. The germline V and J ends were trimmed by 2 bases and 8 bases, with 12 bases remaining between them. This specimen comes from a study of blood T cell repertoires in COVID-19. Overall study context: From the United States, Italy and Spain came samples of acute and convalescent COVID-19.

Profiling relied on immunoSEQ multiplex PCR, and the TCRdb table lists in-frame clones only, not all of them. The repertoire includes more than 250,000 clones, around 87% of them detected once, and 1% sits in the top ten. This TCR came from a man in his forties or fifties with active or convalescent COVID-19. Sequenced sample: peripheral blood. The chain joins TRBV2 to TRBJ1-1; no clear D gene. The CDR3 bases are TGTGCCAGCAGTGAATATCTTAGTATGGAAGCTTTCTTT. Translating it yields CASSEYLSMEAFF.